This T cell receptor (beta chain) was recovered during a study of cytomegalovirus exposure and HLA in healthy donors. Study results and caveats: Later on, a genetic analysis was performed. It linked a missense variant in DCLRE1C with V- and J-gene trimming of TCR beta.

Note on this clone: Antigen specificity is unknown.

This CDR3 region has 15 residues. The junction had 5 bases not matched to a gene; V was cut back by 5 bases and J by 0 bases. Germline values: CDR1 SGDLS, CDR2 YYNGEE. In the PCR, 60 Vbeta and 13 Jbeta primers were used. Here immunoSEQ multiplex PCR was the method, and the copy in TCRdb shows in-frame clones only, minus some. The table has over 150,000 clones, 75% to 80% seen once. Sequenced sample: PBMCs. This TCR was sampled from a woman aged 40 to 49 in good health and CMV-seropositive. The J gene is TRBJ1-3, the V gene TRBV9; 7 positions agree with TRBD1. The DNA for the CDR3 is TGTGCCAGCAGTCCAGGGGGAACCTCTGGAAACACCATATATTTT. It translates to CASSPGGTSGNTIYF.